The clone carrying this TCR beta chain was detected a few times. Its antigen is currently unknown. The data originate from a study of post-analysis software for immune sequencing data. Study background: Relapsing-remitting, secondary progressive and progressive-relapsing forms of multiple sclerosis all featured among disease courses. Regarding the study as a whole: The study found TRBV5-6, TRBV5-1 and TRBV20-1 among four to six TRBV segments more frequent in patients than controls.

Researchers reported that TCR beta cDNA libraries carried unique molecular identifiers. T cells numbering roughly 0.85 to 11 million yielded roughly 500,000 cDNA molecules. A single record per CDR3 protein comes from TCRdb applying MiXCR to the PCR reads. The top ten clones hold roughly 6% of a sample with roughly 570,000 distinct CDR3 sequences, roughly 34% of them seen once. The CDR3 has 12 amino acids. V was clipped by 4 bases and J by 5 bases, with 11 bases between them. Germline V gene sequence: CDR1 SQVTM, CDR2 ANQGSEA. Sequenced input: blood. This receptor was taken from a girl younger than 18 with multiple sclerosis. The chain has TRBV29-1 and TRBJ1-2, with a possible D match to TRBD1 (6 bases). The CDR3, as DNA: TGCAGCGTTGGCCAGGGGTCTTATGGCTACACCTTC. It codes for CSVGQGSYGYTF. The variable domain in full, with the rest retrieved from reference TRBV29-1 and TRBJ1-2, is SAVISQKPSRDICQRGTSLTIQCQVDSQVTMMFWYRQQPGQSLTLIATANQGSEATYESGFVIDKFPISRPNLTFSTLTVSNMSPEDSSIYLCSVGQGSYGYTFGSGTRLTVV.